This TCR beta chain appears in the sequencing data of a study of CD8 T cells in Susac syndrome. Study-wide findings and caveats: The relatively small number of individuals in the TCR sequencing and HLA analysis was acknowledged by the study.

V shed 1 base and J 6 bases; nucleotides not matched to a gene: 5. Germline V lookup: CDR1 MNHEY, CDR2 SMNVEV (reference sequence). The CDR3 runs 14 residues. From blood CD8+ and CD4+ T cells, TCR beta sequences were generated. TEMRA cells were FACS-enriched, unlike CD8+ and CD4+ T cells, which were negatively isolated. Reverse transcription of roughly 0.45 to 1 ug RNA used random hexamers. Amplification of the TCR beta CDR3 was carried out by immunoSEQ multiplex PCR, which spanned a total of 54 Vbeta and 13 Jbeta segments. From the immunoSEQ multiplex PCR reads, TCRdb called clonotypes with MiXCR, one entry per CDR3 protein. The sample has 85,000 to 90,000 distinct CDR3 sequences; 85% to 95% are singletons. In this sample, this clonotype turned up once. Its antigen is unknown.

This clonotype originated in a human donor in good health. The rearrangement links TRBV27 to TRBJ1-2; 7 bases are a match to TRBD1. Sequences were obtained from CD8+ T cells from PBMCs. The CDR3 DNA is TGTGCCAGCAGTTTATACTCAGGGGGGCATGGCTACACCTTC. It is translated as CASSLYSGGHGYTF.